A selection of T cell receptor beta chains follows, all from one sample in a study of shared clonotypes between healthy human individuals. Repertoires were generated with immunoSEQ multiplex PCR, while TCRdb's copy carries only in-frame clones and drops some. The data contain about 2 million clones, roughly 94% of them seen just once; the ten biggest clones take up 0.1% to 0.15%. The specimen was naive CD4+ T cells sorted from blood. All receptors derive from a man between 18 and 35 years old in good health. Each CDR3 is given with its conserved first and last residue. Each record gives: CDR3 DNA, CDR3 protein, J gene, clone size, D gene, V gene. D genes are given only for firm matches. Only some rows state a clone size, as once, few, many or a class for expanded clones.

TGTGCCAGCAGCGTTTCTGAGAATTCACCCCTCCACTTT	CASSVSENSPLHF	TRBJ1-6	-	-	TRBV7-3
TGTGCCAGCAGCTTGGGCCTAGCGGGAGACTACGAGCAGTACTTC	CASSLGLAGDYEQYF	TRBJ2-7	-	TRBD2	TRBV5-4
TGCAGCGTTGGCTATGATGAGCAGTTCTTC	CSVGYDEQFF	TRBJ2-1	-	-	TRBV29-1
TGTGCCAGTAGTGAGGGGATGGCGACTGAAGCTTTCTTT	CASSEGMATEAFF	TRBJ1-1	-	-	TRBV19
TGTGCCAGCTCACCTACAGGGGGTTGGACTGAAGCTTTCTTT	CASSPTGGWTEAFF	TRBJ1-1	-	TRBD1	TRBV18
TGTGCCAGCCATACGACTAGCGGGGGGGCGTTAGTGCAGTTCTTC	CASHTTSGGALVQFF	TRBJ2-1	-	TRBD2	TRBV6-5
TGCGCCAGCAGCCAACTCAGGCAACTTGGGGAGGCCGGGGAGCTGTTTTTT	CASSQLRQLGEAGELFF	TRBJ2-2	-	-	TRBV4-3
TGTGCCTGGGGGGACGCGGAGACCCAGTACTTC	CAWGDAETQYF	TRBJ2-5	-	-	TRBV30
TGTGCCAGCTCGCAGGGACAGGGGATCAGCTACGAGCAGTACTTC	CASSQGQGISYEQYF	TRBJ2-7	-	TRBD1	TRBV18
TGTGCCAGCAGTTACTCGAGGGTTCTCAATTCACCCCTCCACTTT	CASSYSRVLNSPLHF	TRBJ1-6	-	-	TRBV6-5
TGTGCCAGCAGTGAACAGGCAGCTGAAGCTTTCTTT	CASSEQAAEAFF	TRBJ1-1	-	-	TRBV2
TGTGCCAGCAGCCTCAGCCGCACAGATACGCAGTATTTT	CASSLSRTDTQYF	TRBJ2-3	-	-	TRBV7-3
TGTGCCAGCAGTTACGGTCAGGGGAGAGATACGCAGTATTTT	CASSYGQGRDTQYF	TRBJ2-3	-	-	TRBV6-5
TGCGCCAGCAGCGGGAACAGCCAAGAGACCCAGTACTTC	CASSGNSQETQYF	TRBJ2-5	-	-	TRBV5-1
TGTGCCAGCAGTTTAGCTAATGGATGGGGACCAGCTAACTATGGCTACACCTTC	CASSLANGWGPANYGYTF	TRBJ1-2	-	-	TRBV28
TGTGCCAGCAGCACCAGACAGGGGAACACCGGGGAGCTGTTTTTT	CASSTRQGNTGELFF	TRBJ2-2	-	TRBD1	TRBV7-6
TGCGCCAGCAGCTTGGCTGAGGTGAGCTACGAGCAGTACTTC	CASSLAEVSYEQYF	TRBJ2-7	-	-	TRBV5-1
TGTGCCAGCAGTTGGGACTACCGAAATGGAGATACGCAGTATTTT	CASSWDYRNGDTQYF	TRBJ2-3	-	TRBD2	TRBV28
TGTGCCAGCAGTAGCCCGCAGGACACTATAAGCACAGATACGCAGTATTTT	CASSSPQDTISTDTQYF	TRBJ2-3	once	-	TRBV6-7
TGTGCCAGTAGTCCCGCGGGACAGCCCTTATCACGGCCCCAGCATTTT	CASSPAGQPLSRPQHF	TRBJ1-5	-	TRBD1	TRBV19
TGCGCCAGCAGCGTGGGGGACCCCTACGAGCAGTACTTC	CASSVGDPYEQYF	TRBJ2-7	-	-	TRBV5-1
TGTGCCAGCAGTCCCTTGACGGGTGACTCTTCGAAACTGTTTTTT	CASSPLTGDSSKLFF	TRBJ1-4	-	-	TRBV2
TGCGCCAGCAGGTTATCCGGCTCCTACGAGCAGTACTTC	CASRLSGSYEQYF	TRBJ2-7	-	-	TRBV5-1